This T cell receptor (beta chain) appears in the sequencing data of a study of blood T cell repertoires in COVID-19. Turning to the study itself: The analysed material was cDNA or gDNA that came from T cells, B-cell-depleted T cells, or PBMCs.

Authors' methods: How many nucleated cells were present was estimated from reference gene primer amplification. Profiled with immunoSEQ multiplex PCR; TCRdb holds only in-frame clones, not every one. For V, J and clone size, that table is used; D and trimming come from the DNA. This sample yields under 130,000 clones, of which around 90% are seen a single time; 3% to 3.5% belongs to the top ten. The J segment lost 4 bases and the V segment lost 6 bases, leaving 8 bases of the junction unmatched. The V gene's germline CDR1 is KGHSH and CDR2 LQKENI. This CDR3 region has 15 residues. The chain couples TRBV18 to TRBJ1-3, with TRBD1 matching 8 bases. This TCR derives from a man aged 45-65 years in a cohort sampled during active COVID-19. The sample comprised peripheral blood. DNA for the CDR3: TGTGCCAGCTCCCAACCCGGGACAGGCGGAAACACCATATATTTT. The encoded protein is CASSQPGTGGNTIYF.